Following are 17 T cell receptor beta chains from one sample sequenced in a study of blood T cell repertoires in COVID-19. TCRdb's table, derived via immunoSEQ multiplex PCR, lists solely in-frame clones and lacks some. In the table there are around 270,000 clones, more than 70% of which are singletons. Sequencing input: peripheral blood. All receptors come from a woman aged 50 to 65 with acute or convalescent COVID-19.

This clone has more than one count but fewer than ten. The gene calls are TRBV2 and TRBJ1-1; 7 positions match TRBD1. J was trimmed by 3 bases and V by 11 bases; bases with no gene match: 9. Germline V gene data show CDR1 as SNHLY and CDR2 as FYNNEI. The CDR3 totals 13 residues. CDR3 loop: CALARGRYTEAFF. Written as DNA, the CDR3 is TGTGCCCTAGCGAGGGGGCGGTACACTGAAGCTTTCTTT. Full variable domain (missing parts from reference TRBV2 and TRBJ1-1): EPEVTQTPSHQVTQMGQEVILRCVPISNHLYFYWYRQILGQKVEFLVSFYNNEISEKSEIFDDQFSVERPDGSNFTLKIRSTKLEDSAMYFCALARGRYTEAFFGQGTRLTVV.

This chain links TRBV15 with TRBJ2-7; D might be TRBD2 (6 bases). This CDR3 spans 17 amino acids. CDR1 and CDR2 from the germline V gene are LNHNV and YYDKDF (reference sequence). With 3 bases removed from V and 1 base from J, the gap between germline ends came to 19 bases. CDR3 sequence (DNA): TGTGCCACCAGCAGGGGACCGGTCGGGAGCCGTTCCTACGAGCAGTACTTC. This sequence encodes CATSRGPVGSRSYEQYF. The complete variable domain, with remaining parts taken from reference TRBV15 and TRBJ2-7, reads DAMVIQNPRYQVTQFGKPVTLSCSQTLNHNVMYWYQQKSSQAPKLLFHYYDKDFNNEADTPDNFQSRRPNTSFCFLDIRSPGLGDTAMYLCATSRGPVGSRSYEQYFGPGTRLTVT.

The chain carries TRBV10-3 and TRBJ2-1; D is possibly TRBD2 (6 bases). Germline CDR1 is ENHRY and CDR2 is SYGVKD. V was trimmed by 11 bases and J by 4 bases, leaving 24 bases between them. The CDR3 has 16 amino acids. The CDR3 nucleotides read TGTGCCTCCAGCACATCTCAGTCGGGGGATTACAATGAGCAGTTCTTC. Translating gives CASSTSQSGDYNEQFF.

The chain employs TRBV4-1 and TRBJ2-7; unclear D gene. This CDR3 comprises 13 residues. Trimming left V 1 base short and J 9 bases short, with 13 bases between. The V gene's germline CDR1 is MGHRA and CDR2 YSYEKL. The CDR3 reads CASSQGAGPGQYF. DNA of the CDR3: TGCGCCAGCAGCCAAGGGGCCGGCCCCGGGCAGTACTTC.

V usage is TRBV28 and J usage is TRBJ2-3; tentative D call: TRBD1 (5 bases). CDR1 and CDR2 (germline): MDHEN, SYDVKM. This CDR3 region has 15 residues. Trimming took 6 bases from V and 4 from J, leaving 17 bases between them. This chain's CDR3 is CASRSQGRTSDTQYF. In DNA, the CDR3 is TGTGCCAGCAGGTCCCAGGGTCGGACGTCAGATACGCAGTATTTT.

For this clone: This sample also contains other DNA sequences that code for the same CDR3. The chain recombines TRBV5-4 with TRBJ1-4; 9 positions agree with TRBD1. J gave up 2 bases and V 4 bases, and 6 bases lay outside the gene matches. CDR3 size: 16 residues. Per the germline V gene, CDR1 is SGHNT and CDR2 is YYREEE (reference sequence). As DNA, the CDR3 is TGTGCCAGCAGCCAACAGGGGGCGGGCACTAATGAAAAACTGTTTTTT. This gives the protein CASSQQGAGTNEKLFF.

The chain recombines TRBV28 with TRBJ2-3, with 8 bases identical to TRBD1. V was pared by 3 bases and J by 3 bases, with 5 bases of the junction left unmatched. Germline CDR1 reads MDHEN; CDR2 reads SYDVKM. This CDR3 spans 15 amino acids. The CDR3 protein is CASSFQGQGTDTQYF. As DNA, the CDR3 is TGTGCCAGCAGTTTCCAAGGACAGGGAACAGATACGCAGTATTTT.

V is TRBV21-1 and J is TRBJ2-3; TRBD1, as called in the table, went unchecked against the DNA. TRBV21-1 is a pseudogene segment. The CDR3 is made up of 17 amino acids. For the CDR3, the DNA is TGTGCCAGCAGCAAAGTGGGCAGTTTTCAAGTATTTGATACGCAGTATTTT. Residues: CASSKVGSFQVFDTQYF.

CDR3 sequence: CASSLQLAGENEQFF. CDR3 sequence (DNA): TGTGCCAGCAGCTTACAACTAGCGGGAGAGAATGAGCAGTTCTTC. The chain couples TRBV7-2 to TRBJ2-1; 11 positions agree with TRBD2. V lost 2 bases to trimming and J lost 7 bases; unmatched junction nucleotides: 4. The germline V gene encodes CDR1 SGHTA and CDR2 FQGNSA. This CDR3 comprises 15 residues.

The J gene is TRBJ1-1, the V gene TRBV7-8; TRBD1 matches 7 bases. Germline V lookup: CDR1 SGHVS, CDR2 FQNEAQ. The CDR3 is 14 amino acids. J lost 1 base, V lost 6 bases, and 5 bases had no gene match. CDR3 loop: CASSSTGQNTEAFF. DNA for the CDR3: TGTGCCAGCAGTTCGACAGGGCAGAACACTGAAGCTTTCTTT.

This chain links TRBV23-1 with TRBJ1-5; 10 positions match TRBD1. TRBV23-1 is sorted into the ORF group, with uncertain function. V gave up 3 bases and J gave up 3 bases; unmatched junction bases: 5. The CDR3 totals 16 residues. CDR3 residues: CASSHPDRGHNQPQHF. CDR3 DNA sequence: TGCGCCAGCAGTCACCCCGACAGGGGGCACAATCAGCCCCAGCATTTT.

Written as DNA, the CDR3 is TGTGCCAGCAGCGCCCGGACAGGAATGAACACTGAAGCTTTCTTT. This encodes CASSARTGMNTEAFF. The gene calls are TRBV21-1 and TRBJ1-1; no DNA check was done on the table's D call, TRBD1. TRBV21-1 is listed as a pseudogene. This CDR3 has 15 residues.

The rearrangement joins TRBV24-1 to TRBJ2-2, with D perhaps matching TRBD2 (6 bases). V lost 2 bases and J 4 bases, leaving 13 bases between the germline ends. This CDR3 has 16 amino acids. Germline loops: CDR1 KGHDR, CDR2 SFDVKD. DNA for the CDR3: TGTGCCACCAGTGATTGGGGGTACGGGGGCACCGGGGAGCTGTTTTTT. Its translation is CATSDWGYGGTGELFF.

This chain links TRBV10-3 with TRBJ1-1, with 9 positions matching TRBD1. The CDR3 spans 14 residues. Germline CDR1 and CDR2: ENHRY and SYGVKD. Unmatched junction bases numbered 6, after V lost 7 bases and J lost 3 bases. The CDR3 DNA reads TGTGCCATCACCCTGGACAGGGGTGACACTGAAGCTTTCTTT. As protein: CAITLDRGDTEAFF.

The chain carries TRBV5-1 and TRBJ2-1; maybe TRBD1 (6 bases). Germline lookup yields CDR1 SGHRS and CDR2 YFSETQ. Trimming took 3 bases from V and 3 from J, leaving 16 bases between them. CDR3 size: 16 residues. CDR3 nucleotides: TGCGCCAGCAGCTCGTCCCGGGACATCCGCTACAATGAGCAGTTCTTC. Amino acids: CASSSSRDIRYNEQFF.

This rearrangement joins TRBV6-5 to TRBJ1-3; D not resolved. In germline, CDR1 is MNHEY, CDR2 SVGAGI. The CDR3 has 14 residues. The V end was cut by 0 bases, the J end by 3 bases, with 6 bases between. CDR3 nucleotides: TGTGCCAGCAGTTACTCGGCGGGTGGAAACACCATATATTTT. Residues: CASSYSAGGNTIYF.

V is TRBV28 and J is TRBJ2-5; D may be TRBD1 (6 bases). Deletions cut 10 bases from V and 2 bases from J, with 14 bases between. Germline CDR1 MDHEN, CDR2 SYDVKM. The CDR3 sequence is 13 residues long. CDR3 in DNA: TGTGCCACCCAGACAGGTTTACAAGAGACCCAGTACTTC. This translates into CATQTGLQETQYF.